Shown below are 17 T cell receptor beta chains from a single sample sequenced in a study of T-cell reconstitution after alpha-beta-depleted transplantation in children. TCRbeta library preparation incorporated unique molecular identifiers. TCRdb re-called the PCR reads through MiXCR, storing one row per CDR3 protein. The sample records approximately 640,000 distinct CDR3 sequences, 16% being singletons. This specimen was PBMCs from the stem cell graft donor, taken from the stem cell graft. Source of these receptors: a human donor who donated a stem cell graft to a child with acute myeloid leukemia.

This clonotype came up a few times. The chain employs TRBV10-3 and TRBJ1-2; 8 positions match TRBD1. The CDR3 length is 17 residues. With V trimmed by 6 bases and J by 6 bases, 18 bases remained unmatched. CDR1 is ENHRY, CDR2 SYGVKD, per germline. In nucleotides, the CDR3 is TGTGCCATCAGGCCCTCGGTGGGGGACAGGACCGTAAATGGCTACACCTTC. It translates to CAIRPSVGDRTVNGYTF.

The V and J genes are TRBV20-1 and TRBJ2-1; possibly TRBD1 or TRBD2 for D (5 bases each). The CDR3 covers 11 residues. Germline lookup yields CDR1 DFQATT and CDR2 SNEGSKA (reference sequence). The V gene lost 3 bases and the J gene lost 8 bases, with 8 bases spanning the gap. The CDR3 loop reads CSARGDYEQFF. The CDR3, as DNA: TGCAGTGCTAGGGGGGATTATGAGCAGTTCTTC.

The chain carries TRBV10-3 and TRBJ2-2; either TRBD1 or TRBD2 may fit D (5 bases each). Germline CDR1 reads ENHRY; CDR2 reads SYGVKD. V dropped 1 base and J dropped 3 bases, with 12 bases sitting between them. There are 16 residues in the CDR3. CDR3 DNA sequence: TGTGCCATCAGTGAGTTCCAGGGAGAGGACACCGGGGAGCTGTTTTTT. Translated: CAISEFQGEDTGELFF.

This clonotype was observed a handful of times. The V and J genes are TRBV7-9 and TRBJ2-5, with 7 nucleotides matching TRBD1. CDR3 size: 15 residues. Trimming took 1 base from V and 3 from J; bases not matched to a gene: 5. CDR1 is SEHNR, CDR2 FQNEAQ, per germline (reference sequence). This CDR3 reads CASSLGQGTEETQYF. The CDR3 nucleotides are TGTGCCAGCAGCTTAGGCCAAGGGACAGAAGAGACCCAGTACTTC.

This clonotype was observed many times. The J gene is TRBJ2-1, the V gene TRBV12-3 or TRBV12-4; D unclear. This CDR3 contains 13 residues. Trimming left V 5 bases short and J 7 bases short, with 12 bases between. The DNA for the CDR3 is TGTGCCAGCAGTCAAACAACGGCGAATGAGCAGTTCTTC. This encodes CASSQTTANEQFF.

This clonotype came up many times. The chain joins TRBV20-1 to TRBJ2-2; D unclear. The CDR3 is 14 residues long. Trimming took off 6 bases at V and 1 base at J, with 12 bases between the two ends. The germline CDR1 and CDR2 sequences are DFQATT and SNEGSKA (reference sequence). The CDR3 region has the DNA TGCAGTGCCCCAGGAAGGCTGAACACCGGGGAGCTGTTTTTT. Its translation is CSAPGRLNTGELFF.

This clonotype was observed a few times. The chain uses TRBV20-1 and TRBJ2-5; D remains ambiguous. The CDR3 totals 14 residues. Germline values: CDR1 DFQATT, CDR2 SNEGSKA (reference sequence). With 2 bases removed from V and 4 bases from J, the gap between germline ends came to 14 bases. The CDR3 nucleotides are TGCAGTGCTAGACCCGACTGGATGGGAGAGACCCAGTACTTC. It specifies CSARPDWMGETQYF.

This clonotype was counted a few times. The V call is TRBV29-1, the J call TRBJ2-3; perhaps D is TRBD1 or TRBD2 (5 bases each). The germline V gene has CDR1 SQVTM and CDR2 ANQGSEA. V was shortened by 8 bases and J by 4 bases, with 16 bases between the two germline ends. CDR3 length equals 13 residues. CDR3 DNA sequence: TGCAGCCCCAGGGCGGGCTTGGCAGATACGCAGTATTTT. Translation gives CSPRAGLADTQYF.

The table lists this clonotype with many counts. The chain links TRBV7-2 to TRBJ2-3; TRBD1 might be the D (5 bases). The germline V gene encodes CDR1 SGHTA and CDR2 FQGNSA. Trimming cost V 2 bases and J 4 bases, with 13 bases left between them. CDR3 size: 15 residues. CDR3 DNA sequence: TGTGCCAGCAGCTTAATAGCAGGGCTTTCAGATACGCAGTATTTT. Translating it yields CASSLIAGLSDTQYF.

This clonotype has ten or more counts. The chain couples TRBV20-1 to TRBJ2-1; tentatively, D is TRBD1 (6 bases). This CDR3 is 15 amino acids long. V was trimmed by 3 bases and J by 6 bases, leaving 18 bases between them. CDR1 DFQATT and CDR2 SNEGSKA come from the germline V gene (reference sequence). CDR3 DNA sequence: TGCAGTGCTAGGGATAAGGAAGGACAGCTCAATGAGCAGTTCTTC. It yields the protein CSARDKEGQLNEQFF.

This sequence joins TRBV6-5 and TRBJ2-3, with 7 positions matching TRBD1. Germline V CDR1 and CDR2: MNHEY, SVGAGI. J gave up 3 bases and V 2 bases, and 5 bases lay outside the gene matches. This CDR3 is built from 15 residues. CDR3 DNA sequence: TGTGCCAGCAGTTACGAGGGGGCCCGGACAGATACGCAGTATTTT. This translates into CASSYEGARTDTQYF.

This clonotype was detected many times. The CDR3 loop is CSAYYPGDPHQPQHF. The CDR3 DNA reads as TGCAGTGCTTATTACCCAGGGGACCCCCATCAGCCCCAGCATTTT. The chain recombines TRBV20-1 with TRBJ1-5; a possible D gene is TRBD1 (6 bases). Trimming removed 5 bases at V and 5 bases at J, with 19 bases between. There are 15 residues in the CDR3. Per germline, CDR1 DFQATT and CDR2 SNEGSKA (reference sequence).

There are many counts of this clonotype. The J gene is TRBJ1-2, the V gene TRBV20-1; TRBD1 is a possible D gene (5 bases). V shed 7 bases and J shed 5 bases, with 14 bases lying between them. Germline V gene sequence: CDR1 DFQATT, CDR2 SNEGSKA (reference sequence). The CDR3 is 12 amino acids. CDR3 amino acids: CSGQGRAYGYTF. The CDR3, as DNA: TGCAGTGGCCAGGGAAGGGCTTATGGCTACACCTTC.

At least ten counts were recorded for this clonotype. The rearrangement joins TRBV7-3 to TRBJ1-1, with D unclear. Trimming left V 1 base short and J 4 bases short, with 7 bases between. This CDR3 spans 13 amino acids. In germline, CDR1 is SGHTA, CDR2 FQGTGA. CDR3 loop: CASSLSEGTEAFF. The CDR3 nucleotides read TGTGCCAGCAGCTTAAGCGAGGGCACTGAAGCTTTCTTT.

The chain uses TRBV6-5 and TRBJ2-5; D gene unclear. The germline V gene encodes CDR1 MNHEY and CDR2 SVGAGI. V lost 6 bases and J lost 7, with 15 bases in between. The CDR3 has 13 amino acids. CDR3 bases: TGTGCCAGCAGAGACTCAAAGGCGGTGACCCAGTACTTC. Its protein product is CASRDSKAVTQYF.

This clonotype was detected ten times or more. This sequence joins TRBV20-1 and TRBJ2-3, with 7 positions matching TRBD2. Looked up from germline, CDR1 is DFQATT and CDR2 is SNEGSKA (reference sequence). With V trimmed by 1 base and J by 2 bases, 9 bases remained unmatched. The CDR3 totals 16 residues. The CDR3 here is CSARALPSGTTDTQYF. In nucleotides, the CDR3 is TGCAGTGCTAGAGCACTCCCTAGCGGAACCACAGATACGCAGTATTTT.

Ten or more counts support this clonotype. This chain connects TRBV29-1 to TRBJ2-6, with a weak D call TRBD2 (6 bases). V dropped 5 bases and J dropped 3 bases, with 14 bases sitting between them. Germline V lookup: CDR1 SQVTM, CDR2 ANQGSEA. The CDR3 has 15 amino acids. The CDR3 reads CSVLGGQGGANVLTF. The CDR3 region has the DNA TGCAGCGTTCTCGGGGGTCAAGGTGGGGCCAACGTCCTGACTTTC.